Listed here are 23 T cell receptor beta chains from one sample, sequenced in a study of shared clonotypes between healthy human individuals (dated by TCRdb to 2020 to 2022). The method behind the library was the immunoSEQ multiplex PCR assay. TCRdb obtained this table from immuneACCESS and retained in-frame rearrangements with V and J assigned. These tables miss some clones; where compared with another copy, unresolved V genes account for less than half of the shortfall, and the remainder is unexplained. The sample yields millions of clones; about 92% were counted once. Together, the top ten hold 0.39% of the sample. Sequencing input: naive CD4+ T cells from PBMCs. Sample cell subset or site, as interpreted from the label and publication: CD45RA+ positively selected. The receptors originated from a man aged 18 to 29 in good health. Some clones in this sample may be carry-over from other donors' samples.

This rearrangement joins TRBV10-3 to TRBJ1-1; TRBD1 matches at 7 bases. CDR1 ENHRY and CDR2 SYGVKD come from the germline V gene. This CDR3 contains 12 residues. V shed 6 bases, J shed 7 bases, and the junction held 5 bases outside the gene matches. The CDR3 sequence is CAISEQGNEAFF. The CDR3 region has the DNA TGTGCCATCAGCGAACAGGGGAATGAAGCTTTCTTT.

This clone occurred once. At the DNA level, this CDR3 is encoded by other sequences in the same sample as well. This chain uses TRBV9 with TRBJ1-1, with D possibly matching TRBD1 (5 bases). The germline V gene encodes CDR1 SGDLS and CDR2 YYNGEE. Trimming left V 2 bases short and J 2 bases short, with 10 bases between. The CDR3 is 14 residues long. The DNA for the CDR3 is TGTGCCAGCAGCGTGAGCGGGGCCAACACTGAAGCTTTCTTT. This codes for CASSVSGANTEAFF.

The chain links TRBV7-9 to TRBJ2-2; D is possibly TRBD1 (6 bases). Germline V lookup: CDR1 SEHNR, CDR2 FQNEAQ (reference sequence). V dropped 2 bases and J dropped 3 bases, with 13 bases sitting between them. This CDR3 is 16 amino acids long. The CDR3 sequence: CASSLYRAGDTGELFF. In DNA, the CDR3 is TGTGCCAGCAGCTTATACAGGGCAGGGGACACCGGGGAGCTGTTTTTT.

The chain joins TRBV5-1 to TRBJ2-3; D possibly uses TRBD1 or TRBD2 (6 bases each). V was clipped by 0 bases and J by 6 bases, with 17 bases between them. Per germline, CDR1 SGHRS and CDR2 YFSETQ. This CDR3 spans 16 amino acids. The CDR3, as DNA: TGCGCCAGCAGCTTGGGTGCGGCAGGGGCGGGGGATACGCAGTATTTT. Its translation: CASSLGAAGAGDTQYF.

CDR3 residues: CAWSVRGPQPQHF. DNA for the CDR3: TGTGCCTGGAGTGTACGGGGCCCTCAGCCCCAGCATTTT. The rearrangement joins TRBV30 to TRBJ1-5; possibly TRBD1 for D (5 bases). Germline V CDR1 and CDR2: GTSNPN, SVGIG (reference sequence). Between the trimmed V and J ends, which lost 0 bases and 6 bases, there was a span of 9 bases. This CDR3 region has 13 residues.

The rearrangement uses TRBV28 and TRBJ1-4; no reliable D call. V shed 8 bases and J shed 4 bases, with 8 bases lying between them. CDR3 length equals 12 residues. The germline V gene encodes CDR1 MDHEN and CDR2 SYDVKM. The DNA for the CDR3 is TGTGCCAGCTTAGCGCTTAATGAAAAACTGTTTTTT. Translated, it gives CASLALNEKLFF. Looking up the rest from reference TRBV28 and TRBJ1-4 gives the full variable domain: DVKVTQSSRYLVKRTGEKVFLECVQDMDHENMFWYRQDPGLGLRLIYFSYDVKMKEKGDIPEGYSVSREKKERFSLILESASTNQTSMYLCASLALNEKLFFGSGTQLSVL.

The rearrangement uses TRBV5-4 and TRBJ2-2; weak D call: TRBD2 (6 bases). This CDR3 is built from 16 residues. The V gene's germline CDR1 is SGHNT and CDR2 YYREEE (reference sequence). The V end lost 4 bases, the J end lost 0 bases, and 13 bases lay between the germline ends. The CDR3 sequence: CASSPRWGANTGELFF. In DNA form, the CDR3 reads TGTGCCAGCAGCCCCCGTTGGGGGGCGAACACCGGGGAGCTGTTTTTT.

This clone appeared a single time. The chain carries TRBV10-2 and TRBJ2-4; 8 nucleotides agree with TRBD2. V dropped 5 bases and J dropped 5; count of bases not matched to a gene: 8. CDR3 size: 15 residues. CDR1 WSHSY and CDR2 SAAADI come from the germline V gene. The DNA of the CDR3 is TGCGCCAGCAGTCGCGGGAGGCTAGCGGAAAACATTCAGTACTTC. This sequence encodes CASSRGRLAENIQYF.

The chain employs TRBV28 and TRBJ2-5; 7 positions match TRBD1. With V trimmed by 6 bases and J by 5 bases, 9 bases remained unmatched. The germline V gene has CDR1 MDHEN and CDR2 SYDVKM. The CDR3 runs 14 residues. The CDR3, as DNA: TGTGCCAGCAGCCGCCAAACAGGGGCGGAGACCCAGTACTTC. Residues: CASSRQTGAETQYF.

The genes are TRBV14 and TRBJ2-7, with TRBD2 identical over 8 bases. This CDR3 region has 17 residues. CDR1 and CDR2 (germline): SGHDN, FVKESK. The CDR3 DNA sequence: TGTGCTTCGGGGAGCAGTTTGCGGCTAGCGGGTACCTACGAGCAGTACTTC. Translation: CASGSSLRLAGTYEQYF.

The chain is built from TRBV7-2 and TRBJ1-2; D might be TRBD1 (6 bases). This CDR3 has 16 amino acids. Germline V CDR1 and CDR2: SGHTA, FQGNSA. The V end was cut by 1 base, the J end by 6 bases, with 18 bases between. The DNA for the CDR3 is TGTGCCAGCAGCTTAGTAGATGTCCAGGGGACGGATGGCTACACCTTC. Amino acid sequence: CASSLVDVQGTDGYTF.

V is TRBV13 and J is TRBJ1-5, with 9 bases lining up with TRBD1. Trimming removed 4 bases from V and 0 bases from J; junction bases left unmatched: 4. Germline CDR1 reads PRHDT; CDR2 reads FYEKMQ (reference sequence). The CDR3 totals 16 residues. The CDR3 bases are TGTGCCAGCAGCTCCGGGACAGGGAATAGCAATCAGCCCCAGCATTTT. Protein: CASSSGTGNSNQPQHF.

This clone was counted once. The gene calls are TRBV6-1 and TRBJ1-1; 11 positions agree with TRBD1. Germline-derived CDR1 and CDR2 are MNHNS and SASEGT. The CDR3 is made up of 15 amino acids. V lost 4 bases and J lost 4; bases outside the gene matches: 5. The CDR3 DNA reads TGTGCCAGCAGTGTTAGGGGACAGGGGGGCACTGAAGCTTTCTTT. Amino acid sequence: CASSVRGQGGTEAFF.

This CDR3 is CASRNPDRLTGELFF. CDR3 DNA sequence: TGTGCCAGCAGGAACCCAGACAGGCTCACCGGGGAGCTGTTTTTT. The V call is TRBV7-9, the J call TRBJ2-2; maybe TRBD1 (6 bases). Trimming stripped 6 bases from V and 4 bases from J, with 15 bases between. Germline CDR1 is SEHNR and CDR2 is FQNEAQ (reference sequence). This CDR3 region has 15 residues.

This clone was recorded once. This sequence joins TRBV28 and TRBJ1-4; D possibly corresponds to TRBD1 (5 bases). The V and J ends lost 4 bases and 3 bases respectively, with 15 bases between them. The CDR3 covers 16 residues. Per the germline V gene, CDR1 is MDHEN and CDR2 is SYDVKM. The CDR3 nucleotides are TGTGCCAGCAGTTCCCTGCAGGGCGCGCCTAATGAAAAACTGTTTTTT. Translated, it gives CASSSLQGAPNEKLFF.

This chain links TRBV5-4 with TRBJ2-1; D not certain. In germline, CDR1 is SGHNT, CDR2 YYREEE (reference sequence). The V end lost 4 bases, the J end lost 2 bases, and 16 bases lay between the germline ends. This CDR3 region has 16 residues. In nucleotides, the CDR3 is TGTGCCAGCAGCCGCTCACAAGATTGGCCCTACAATGAGCAGTTCTTC. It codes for CASSRSQDWPYNEQFF.

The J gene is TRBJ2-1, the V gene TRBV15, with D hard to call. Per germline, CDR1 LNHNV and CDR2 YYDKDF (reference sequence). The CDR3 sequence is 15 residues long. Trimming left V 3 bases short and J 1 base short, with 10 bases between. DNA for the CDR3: TGTGCCACCAGCAGGATTTATGGGTCCTACAATGAGCAGTTCTTC. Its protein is CATSRIYGSYNEQFF.

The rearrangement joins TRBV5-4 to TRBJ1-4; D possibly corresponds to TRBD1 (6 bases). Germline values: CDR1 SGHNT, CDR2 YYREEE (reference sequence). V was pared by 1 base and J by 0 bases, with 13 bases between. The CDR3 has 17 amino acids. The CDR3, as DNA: TGTGCCAGCAGCTTGTGGGACACCGTTGCAACTAATGAAAAACTGTTTTTT. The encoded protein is CASSLWDTVATNEKLFF.

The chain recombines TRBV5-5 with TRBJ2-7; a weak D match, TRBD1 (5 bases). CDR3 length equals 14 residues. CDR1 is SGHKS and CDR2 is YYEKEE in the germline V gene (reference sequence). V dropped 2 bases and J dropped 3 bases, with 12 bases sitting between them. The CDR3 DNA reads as TGTGCCAGCAGCTTCTCGGACACCAACTACGAGCAGTACTTC. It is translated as CASSFSDTNYEQYF.

DNA of the CDR3: TGCGCCAGCAGCGCGGCACAGGGGGATTTAGACGAGCAGTACTTC. Protein product: CASSAAQGDLDEQYF. The V gene is TRBV5-1, the J gene TRBJ2-7, with 8 bases identical to TRBD1. With 4 bases clipped from V and 5 bases from J, the junction kept 11 bases outside the gene matches. The length of the CDR3 is 15 residues. The germline CDR1 and CDR2 sequences are SGHRS and YFSETQ.

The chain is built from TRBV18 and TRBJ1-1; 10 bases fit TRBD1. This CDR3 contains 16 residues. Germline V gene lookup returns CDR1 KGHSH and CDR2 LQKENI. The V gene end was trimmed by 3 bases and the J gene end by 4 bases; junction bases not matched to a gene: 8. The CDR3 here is CASSPTGGAQSTEAFF. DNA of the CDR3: TGTGCCAGCTCACCGACAGGGGGCGCGCAGAGCACTGAAGCTTTCTTT.

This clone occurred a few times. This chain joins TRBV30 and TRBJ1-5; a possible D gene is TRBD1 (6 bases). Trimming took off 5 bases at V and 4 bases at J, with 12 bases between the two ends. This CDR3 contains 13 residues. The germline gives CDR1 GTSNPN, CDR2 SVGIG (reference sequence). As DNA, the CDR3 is TGTGCCTGGCAGAGGGGGGAGAATCAGCCCCAGCATTTT. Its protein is CAWQRGENQPQHF.

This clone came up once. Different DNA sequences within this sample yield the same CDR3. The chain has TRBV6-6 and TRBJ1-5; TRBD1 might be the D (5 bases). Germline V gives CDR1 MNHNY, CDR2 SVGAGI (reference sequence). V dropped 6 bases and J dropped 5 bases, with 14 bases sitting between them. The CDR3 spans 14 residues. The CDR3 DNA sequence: TGTGCCAGCAGCTCGACGGGGGGAGATCAGCCCCAGCATTTT. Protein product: CASSSTGGDQPQHF.